The clone carrying this T cell receptor beta chain was found a few times. As for time point: newly diagnosed GD, antithyroid drugs for less than 3 months. Extracted PBMC RNA gave rise to the TCR library. This sample is drawn from a study of regulatory T cells in long-lasting Graves disease. Through Arm-PCR of CDR3 regions and iRepertoire HTBI primers, TCR beta libraries were built. TCRdb reprocessed the multiplex PCR reads with MiXCR, giving one entry per CDR3 protein. The table shows over 500,000 distinct CDR3 sequences, with roughly 15% occurring only once. The same sample was also studied in work on T cells in Graves' hyperthyroidism and ophthalmopathy.

The source of this sequence is a woman between 25 and 40 years old with Graves disease. The sequencing here drew on peripheral blood mononuclear cells (PBMCs), taken at new diagnosis, from a patient treated with antithyroid drugs.

The CDR3 bases are TGCGCCAGCAGCCAATATGGACCGGGACAGCAGAATGAAAAACTGTTTTTT. Translating it yields CASSQYGPGQQNEKLFF. The rearrangement uses TRBV4-1 and TRBJ1-4; 7 nucleotides match TRBD1. This CDR3 has 17 amino acids. Losses at the gene ends were 2 bases for V and 5 bases for J; bases not matched to a gene: 11. The germline V gene has CDR1 MGHRA and CDR2 YSYEKL.